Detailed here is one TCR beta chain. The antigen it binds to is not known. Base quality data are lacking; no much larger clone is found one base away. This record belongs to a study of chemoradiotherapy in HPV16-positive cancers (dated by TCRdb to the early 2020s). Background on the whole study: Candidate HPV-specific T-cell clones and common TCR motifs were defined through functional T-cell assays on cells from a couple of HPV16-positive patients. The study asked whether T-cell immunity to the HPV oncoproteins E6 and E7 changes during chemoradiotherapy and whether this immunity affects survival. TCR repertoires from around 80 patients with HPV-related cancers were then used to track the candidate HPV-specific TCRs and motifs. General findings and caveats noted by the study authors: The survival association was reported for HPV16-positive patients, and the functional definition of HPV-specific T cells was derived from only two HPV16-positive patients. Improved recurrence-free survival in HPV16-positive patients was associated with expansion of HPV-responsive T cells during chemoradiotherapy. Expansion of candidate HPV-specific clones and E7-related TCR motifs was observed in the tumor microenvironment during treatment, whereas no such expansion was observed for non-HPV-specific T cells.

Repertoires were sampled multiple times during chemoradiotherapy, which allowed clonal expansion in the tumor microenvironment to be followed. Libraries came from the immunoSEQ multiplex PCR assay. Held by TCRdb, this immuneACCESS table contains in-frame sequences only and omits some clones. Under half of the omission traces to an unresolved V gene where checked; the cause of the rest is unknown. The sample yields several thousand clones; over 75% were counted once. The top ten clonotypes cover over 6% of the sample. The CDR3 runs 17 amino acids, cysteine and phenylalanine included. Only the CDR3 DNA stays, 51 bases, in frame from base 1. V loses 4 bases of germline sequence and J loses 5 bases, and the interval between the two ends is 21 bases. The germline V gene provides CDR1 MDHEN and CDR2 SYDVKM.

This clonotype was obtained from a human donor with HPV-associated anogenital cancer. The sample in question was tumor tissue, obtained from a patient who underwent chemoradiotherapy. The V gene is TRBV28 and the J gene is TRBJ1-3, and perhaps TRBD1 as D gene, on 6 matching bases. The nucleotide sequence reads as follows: TGTGCCAGCAGTTCCCCCCGTGGGGGCGGCGCCCGAAACACCATATATTTT. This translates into CASSSPRGGGARNTIYF.